Following are 15 T cell receptor beta chains from one sample sequenced in a study of identical twins. MiXCR was run by TCRdb on the 5' RACE reads, yielding one entry per CDR3 protein. This table holds under 300,000 distinct CDR3 sequences, roughly 13% found once. These same records also appear under a second study, on yellow fever vaccine responses in identical twins.

Material: memory (CD45RO+) T cells sorted from blood. All receptors derive from a woman between 18 and 29 years old in good health.

This clonotype was picked up a small number of times. The chain has TRBV20-1 and TRBJ1-4, with no clear D. The V gene's germline CDR1 is DFQATT and CDR2 SNEGSKA (reference sequence). The CDR3 extends over 13 amino acids. Trimming removed 3 bases from V and 0 bases from J, with 5 bases in between. The CDR3 here is CSASTATNEKLFF. DNA for the CDR3: TGCAGTGCTAGCACAGCAACTAATGAAAAACTGTTTTTT.

The V and J genes are TRBV11-2 and TRBJ2-2, with TRBD2 matching over 7 bases. The length of the CDR3 is 15 residues. From germline, CDR1 is SGHAT and CDR2 FQNNGV. Trimming took 5 bases from V and 6 from J; bases not matched to a gene: 9. The CDR3 is CASSPRVSGAGELFF. DNA for the CDR3: TGTGCCAGCAGCCCCCGTGTGAGCGGGGCCGGGGAGCTGTTTTTT.

V gene TRBV11-2 combines with J gene TRBJ2-7, with D possibly matching TRBD2 (6 bases). V dropped 0 bases and J dropped 0 bases, with 9 bases sitting between them. The CDR3 is 15 residues long. CDR1 and CDR2 (germline): SGHAT, FQNNGV. The CDR3: CASSLEASVSYEQYF. CDR3 DNA: TGTGCCAGCAGCTTAGAGGCTAGCGTCTCCTACGAGCAGTACTTC.

There are a few counts of this clonotype. This sequence joins TRBV7-8 and TRBJ2-2; perhaps TRBD1 as D (6 bases). Trimming took off 5 bases at V and 4 bases at J, with 11 bases between the two ends. CDR1 and CDR2 from the germline V gene are SGHVS and FQNEAQ. The CDR3 loop spans 14 amino acids. In DNA, the CDR3 is TGTGCCAGCAGCCTGGGACAACTCACCGGGGAGCTGTTTTTT. Protein: CASSLGQLTGELFF.

This clonotype was detected many times. The CDR3 sequence: CASSRPGGRENEQFF. CDR3 DNA sequence: TGCGCCAGCAGTAGGCCGGGGGGGCGAGAAAATGAGCAGTTCTTC. The rearrangement links TRBV5-1 to TRBJ2-1; TRBD2 matches at 8 bases. There are 15 residues in the CDR3. The J segment lost 7 bases and the V segment lost 5 bases, leaving 11 bases of the junction unmatched. The germline V gene encodes CDR1 SGHRS and CDR2 YFSETQ.

The rearrangement joins TRBV18 to TRBJ2-6; D unclear. Trimming stripped 2 bases from V and 3 bases from J, with 8 bases between. The CDR3 covers 15 residues. Germline V gene data show CDR1 as KGHSH and CDR2 as LQKENI. CDR3 sequence (DNA): TGTGCCAGCTCACCAGCTAAGGTTGGGGCCAACGTCCTGACTTTC. As protein: CASSPAKVGANVLTF. Full variable domain (rest looked up from reference TRBV18 and TRBJ2-6): NAGVMQNPRHLVRRRGQEARLRCSPMKGHSHVYWYRQLPEEGLKFMVYLQKENIIDESGMPKERFSAEFPKEGPSILRIQQVVRGDSAAYFCASSPAKVGANVLTFGAGSRLTVL.

The table lists this clonotype with a few counts. CDR3 region: CASSYSRGSGELFF. As DNA, the CDR3 is TGTGCCAGCAGTTATTCCCGGGGATCCGGGGAGCTGTTTTTT. The rearrangement joins TRBV6-2 or TRBV6-3 to TRBJ2-2; possibly TRBD2 for D (5 bases). The CDR3 runs to 14 residues. V was pared by 3 bases and J by 6 bases, with 11 bases between. Germline CDR1 reads MNHEY; CDR2 reads SVGEGT.

The V call is TRBV19, the J call TRBJ2-5, with D possibly matching TRBD1 (6 bases). Germline V gene data show CDR1 as LNHDA and CDR2 as SQIVND (reference sequence). Between the trimmed V and J ends, which lost 5 bases and 5 bases, there was a span of 12 bases. The CDR3 covers 13 residues. The CDR3 DNA reads TGTGCCAGTAGTGACGGACAGAGGGAGACCCAGTACTTC. It specifies CASSDGQRETQYF.

This clonotype was counted at least ten times. The rearrangement joins TRBV7-6 to TRBJ2-3; 8 nucleotides match TRBD1. The V gene's germline CDR1 is SGHVS and CDR2 FNYEAQ. The CDR3 extends over 15 amino acids. Unmatched junction bases numbered 8, after V lost 5 bases and J lost 4 bases. CDR3: CASSRTGSLADTQYF. The CDR3 coding sequence is TGTGCCAGCAGCCGGACAGGGTCATTAGCAGATACGCAGTATTTT.

This sequence joins TRBV5-1 and TRBJ2-5; 8 nucleotides align to TRBD1. Trimming cost V 3 bases and J 5 bases; bases outside gene matches: 9. The CDR3 consists of 15 residues. Germline V gene sequence: CDR1 SGHRS, CDR2 YFSETQ. The CDR3 sequence is CASSWTGQGHETQYF. The DNA for the CDR3 is TGCGCCAGCAGCTGGACAGGACAGGGTCATGAGACCCAGTACTTC.

This rearrangement joins TRBV20-1 to TRBJ2-7; D remains unclear. The CDR3 consists of 14 residues. CDR1 and CDR2 from the germline V gene are DFQATT and SNEGSKA (reference sequence). Trimming pared 1 base from V and 6 bases from J, leaving 16 bases between. The CDR3 loop reads CSARVRPSSPEQYF. CDR3 in DNA: TGCAGTGCTAGAGTACGACCCTCTAGTCCCGAGCAGTACTTC.

The rearrangement joins TRBV6-2 or TRBV6-3 to TRBJ1-1, with 8 bases identical to TRBD1. The CDR3 loop spans 13 amino acids. Germline V CDR1 and CDR2: MNHEY, SVGEGT. V trimming: 6 bases; J trimming: 7 bases; junction bases outside the gene matches: 7. The CDR3 loop reads CASRPRQGSEAFF. The CDR3 DNA sequence: TGTGCCAGCAGACCCCGACAGGGGAGTGAAGCTTTCTTT.

This clonotype was detected only a few times. The chain uses TRBV4-2 and TRBJ2-1; D is uncertain. Germline CDR1 and CDR2: LGHNA and YNFKEQ. This CDR3 is built from 14 residues. V was trimmed by 1 base and J by 7 bases, leaving 11 bases between them. The CDR3: CASSQGQEQNEQFF. The CDR3 coding sequence is TGTGCCAGCAGCCAAGGCCAAGAACAAAATGAGCAGTTCTTC.

The V call is TRBV20-1, the J call TRBJ2-5; 8 nucleotides agree with TRBD2. Germline trimming cut 3 bases from V and 2 bases from J; bases unmatched to any gene: 8. This CDR3 has 15 amino acids. CDR1 DFQATT and CDR2 SNEGSKA come from the germline V gene (reference sequence). The CDR3 coding sequence is TGCAGTGCTAGCATTCCGGGAGGGCCTCAAGAGACCCAGTACTTC. Translating gives CSASIPGGPQETQYF.

This clonotype was counted at least ten times. This chain joins TRBV12-3 or TRBV12-4 and TRBJ1-1; D not certain. The CDR3 covers 11 residues. V was cut by 7 bases and J by 1 base, with 4 bases left in between. CDR3 sequence reads: CASTENTEAFF. CDR3 DNA: TGTGCCAGCACAGAGAACACTGAAGCTTTCTTT.